The 23 T cell receptor beta chains below were found in one sample sequenced in a study of high-grade serous ovarian cancer treatment subgroups. The data were produced by immunoSEQ multiplex PCR, yet TCRdb's version contains in-frame clones alone and is incomplete. The sample has about 5,700 clones, around 81% seen once. Tumor samples were taken before definitive surgery or chemotherapy. Sample: tumor tissue. Source of these receptors: a human donor with high-grade serous ovarian cancer.

The chain employs TRBV5-1 and TRBJ2-2; possibly TRBD1 or TRBD2 for D (5 bases each). The V end was cut by 2 bases, the J end by 5 bases, with 7 bases between. Germline CDR1 SGHRS, CDR2 YFSETQ. The CDR3 spans 13 residues. CDR3 amino acids: CASSFEGTGELFF. CDR3 bases: TGCGCCAGCAGCTTTGAGGGGACCGGGGAGCTGTTTTTT.

The chain uses TRBV7-9 and TRBJ1-1; maybe TRBD1 (5 bases). Looked up from germline, CDR1 is SEHNR and CDR2 is FQNEAQ (reference sequence). CDR3 length equals 13 residues. V lost 4 bases and J lost 4, with 10 bases in between. The CDR3 bases are TGTGCCAGCAGCTCCCAAGGGGCCACTGAAGCTTTCTTT. It translates to CASSSQGATEAFF.

This chain links TRBV4-1 with TRBJ2-7, with 9 positions matching TRBD1. V lost 0 bases to trimming and J lost 0 bases; unmatched junction nucleotides: 12. The CDR3 has 19 amino acids. Germline assignment: CDR1 MGHRA and CDR2 YSYEKL. CDR3 in DNA: TGCGCCAGCAGCCAAGATGCAAACAGGGGGCCTCAGAGCTCCTACGAGCAGTACTTC. Amino acid sequence: CASSQDANRGPQSSYEQYF.

V usage is TRBV1 and J usage is TRBJ2-7; TRBD2 is taken as the D call from the table, unchecked against the DNA. TRBV1 is recorded as a pseudogene. This CDR3 spans 15 amino acids. The CDR3 DNA follows: TGCACCAGCAGGCCCCTAGCGGGGGGCCAGAACGAGCAGTACTTC. This sequence encodes CTSRPLAGGQNEQYF.

The table lists this clone with a few counts. The V gene is TRBV18, the J gene TRBJ1-1; D might be TRBD1 (5 bases). The germline V and J ends were trimmed by 0 bases and 1 base, with 21 bases remaining between them. The CDR3 is 19 residues long. Per germline, CDR1 KGHSH and CDR2 LQKENI. The CDR3 region is CASSPPVGRIWRGNTEAFF. The CDR3 nucleotides are TGTGCCAGCTCACCACCGGTTGGTCGGATATGGAGGGGGAACACTGAAGCTTTCTTT.

The rearrangement links TRBV9 to TRBJ1-2; D unclear. The CDR3 has 14 residues. Between the trimmed V and J ends, which lost 0 bases and 8 bases, there was a span of 14 bases. Germline V gives CDR1 SGDLS, CDR2 YYNGEE. The CDR3, as DNA: TGTGCCAGCAGCGTAGCTAGCCCGGCGGGGGGCTACACCTTC. It codes for CASSVASPAGGYTF.

The chain couples TRBV9 to TRBJ2-2, with D unresolved. The CDR3 has 12 amino acids. Germline loops: CDR1 SGDLS, CDR2 YYNGEE. The germline V and J ends were trimmed by 0 bases and 4 bases, with 1 base remaining between them. The CDR3 spells CASSVGTGELFF. As DNA, the CDR3 is TGTGCCAGCAGCGTAGGCACCGGGGAGCTGTTTTTT. Based on the CDR3 plus reference TRBV9 and TRBJ2-2, the full variable domain is DSGVTQTPKHLITATGQRVTLRCSPRSGDLSVYWYQQSLDQGLQFLIQYYNGEERAKGNILERFSAQQFPDLHSELNLSSLELGDSALYFCASSVGTGELFFGEGSRLTVL.

J is TRBJ2-1 and V is TRBV9; a weak D match, TRBD1 (6 bases). Trimming took off 0 bases at V and 7 bases at J, with 14 bases between the two ends. CDR1 is SGDLS and CDR2 is YYNGEE in the germline V gene. The CDR3 runs to 15 residues. The CDR3 bases are TGTGCCAGCAGCGTAGGTAGTTCCCAGGGGAATGAGCAGTTCTTC. Its translation is CASSVGSSQGNEQFF. Drawing the rest from reference TRBV9 and TRBJ2-1, the complete variable domain is DSGVTQTPKHLITATGQRVTLRCSPRSGDLSVYWYQQSLDQGLQFLIQYYNGEERAKGNILERFSAQQFPDLHSELNLSSLELGDSALYFCASSVGSSQGNEQFFGPGTRLTVL.

This clone was seen only a few times. This sequence joins TRBV4-3 and TRBJ2-7; TRBD2 agrees at 8 bases. Germline V gene data show CDR1 as LGHNA and CDR2 as YSLEER. V was pared by 0 bases and J by 3 bases, with 16 bases of the junction left unmatched. This CDR3 has 19 residues. CDR3 nucleotide sequence: TGCGCCAGCAGCCAAGATCGGGGGGGCAGGGCTATTCGAGGCTACGAGCAGTACTTC. It translates to CASSQDRGGRAIRGYEQYF.

The rearrangement joins TRBV7-2 to TRBJ1-1; D unresolved. CDR3 length: 14 amino acids. V was trimmed by 6 bases and J by 2 bases, leaving 13 bases between them. CDR1 is SGHTA, CDR2 FQGNSA, per germline. The CDR3 spells CASRTGVSNTEAFF. CDR3 in DNA: TGTGCCAGCAGGACTGGGGTTAGTAACACTGAAGCTTTCTTT.

CDR3 sequence reads: CASGPPSGAAGNTIYF. CDR3 nucleotides: TGTGCTAGTGGTCCACCCTCTGGGGCAGCTGGAAACACCATATATTTT. The rearrangement links TRBV12-5 to TRBJ1-3; perhaps TRBD1 as D (5 bases). CDR3 length equals 16 residues. V shed 5 bases and J shed 2 bases, with 16 bases lying between them. CDR1 is LGHNT, CDR2 FRNRAP, per germline.

The V call is TRBV19, the J call TRBJ2-6, with 8 bases identical to TRBD1. The V gene's germline CDR1 is LNHDA and CDR2 SQIVND (reference sequence). V was pared by 6 bases and J by 4 bases, with 2 bases of the junction left unmatched. The CDR3 is 14 amino acids. The CDR3 DNA sequence: TGTGCCAGTAGGGACAGGGTGGGGGCCAACGTCCTGACTTTC. Amino acids: CASRDRVGANVLTF.

This clone was counted a single time. The CDR3 protein is CSVASQGTNEKLFF. Here the CDR3 DNA reads TGCAGCGTCGCCTCACAGGGCACTAATGAAAAACTGTTTTTT. The chain carries TRBV29-1 and TRBJ1-4, with D possibly being TRBD1 (6 bases). Per germline, CDR1 SQVTM and CDR2 ANQGSEA. Trimming pared 6 bases from V and 2 bases from J, leaving 13 bases between. The CDR3 spans 14 residues. Drawing the rest from reference TRBV29-1 and TRBJ1-4, the complete variable domain is SAVISQKPSRDICQRGTSLTIQCQVDSQVTMMFWYRQQPGQSLTLIATANQGSEATYESGFVIDKFPISRPNLTFSTLTVSNMSPEDSSIYLCSVASQGTNEKLFFGSGTQLSVL.

The chain joins TRBV30 to TRBJ2-3; possible D gene TRBD2, 7 bases. Trimming pared 2 bases from V and 6 bases from J, leaving 15 bases between. The germline V gene has CDR1 GTSNPN and CDR2 SVGIG (reference sequence). The CDR3 contains 14 residues. DNA of the CDR3: TGTGCCTGGAGTCGGGGGGCTGGGGCGGATACGCAGTATTTT. Translated: CAWSRGAGADTQYF.

The chain combines TRBV7-2 with TRBJ2-6; no clear D. The CDR3 spans 15 residues. Per germline, CDR1 SGHTA and CDR2 FQGNSA. Trimming cost V 5 bases and J 0 bases, with 8 bases left between them. The CDR3 DNA reads TGTGCCAGCAGCCCAGTATTCTCTGGGGCCAACGTCCTGACTTTC. Amino acids: CASSPVFSGANVLTF. The complete variable domain, with remaining parts taken from reference TRBV7-2 and TRBJ2-6, reads GAGVSQSPSNKVTEKGKDVELRCDPISGHTALYWYRQSLGQGLEFLIYFQGNSAPDKSGLPSDRFSAERTGGSVSTLTIQRTQQEDSAVYLCASSPVFSGANVLTFGAGSRLTVL.

This clone was observed a single time. The rearrangement uses TRBV15 and TRBJ1-4; D may be TRBD1 (6 bases). Germline V gene sequence: CDR1 LNHNV, CDR2 YYDKDF (reference sequence). This CDR3 has 15 residues. V was cut by 5 bases and J by 7 bases, with 17 bases left in between. CDR3 loop: CATSVRGEGGEKLFF. In DNA form, the CDR3 reads TGTGCCACCAGCGTCCGGGGGGAGGGGGGTGAAAAACTGTTTTTT.

This chain uses TRBV23-1 with TRBJ1-1; D call uncertain. TRBV23-1 has ORF status, its function being uncertain. This CDR3 region has 14 residues. V lost 4 bases and J 1 base, leaving 10 bases between the germline ends. Here the CDR3 DNA reads TGCGCCAGCAGTCGCCGCCGGGAGAACACTGAAGCTTTCTTT. It encodes CASSRRRENTEAFF.

CDR3 coding DNA: TGTGCCAGTAGATCGAGTGCTAACTATGGCTACACCTTC. Translation: CASRSSANYGYTF. V usage is TRBV19 and J usage is TRBJ1-2, with D hard to call. The CDR3 extends over 13 amino acids. The germline V and J ends were trimmed by 6 bases and 0 bases, with 8 bases remaining between them. Looked up from germline, CDR1 is LNHDA and CDR2 is SQIVND (reference sequence).

The chain employs TRBV5-4 and TRBJ2-1, with 10 bases that match TRBD2. V was pared by 3 bases and J by 7 bases, with 7 bases of the junction left unmatched. CDR1 SGHNT and CDR2 YYREEE come from the germline V gene (reference sequence). The CDR3 totals 15 residues. The CDR3 sequence is CASSWEAGGPNEQFF. DNA for the CDR3: TGTGCCAGCAGCTGGGAAGCGGGGGGGCCAAATGAGCAGTTCTTC.

The chain joins TRBV5-1 to TRBJ1-4, with a weak D call TRBD1 (6 bases). CDR1 is SGHRS and CDR2 is YFSETQ in the germline V gene. Trimming shortened V by 4 bases and J by 0 bases, and 16 bases separated the two germline ends. The CDR3 runs to 17 residues. The CDR3 coding sequence is TGCGCCAGCAGCCCCAATACAGGGACTTCAACTAATGAAAAACTGTTTTTT. It translates to CASSPNTGTSTNEKLFF.

This chain links TRBV7-2 with TRBJ1-2, with D unresolved. CDR1 and CDR2 from the germline V gene are SGHTA and FQGNSA. V lost 1 base and J 8 bases, leaving 11 bases between the germline ends. The CDR3 contains 13 residues. DNA for the CDR3: TGTGCCAGCAGCTTAGAAGGCAGAAGGGGCTACACCTTC. Encoded protein: CASSLEGRRGYTF.

The V and J genes are TRBV7-9 and TRBJ1-2; D remains unclear. The germline V and J ends were trimmed by 0 bases and 4 bases, with 3 bases remaining between them. This CDR3 is 12 amino acids long. Germline CDR1 SEHNR, CDR2 FQNEAQ (reference sequence). CDR3 loop: CASSLAAYGYTF. CDR3 bases: TGTGCCAGCAGCTTAGCGGCCTATGGCTACACCTTC.

The genes are TRBV30 and TRBJ2-5, with D perhaps matching TRBD2 (6 bases). CDR3 length: 15 amino acids. Germline CDR1 GTSNPN, CDR2 SVGIG (reference sequence). Trimming removed 1 base at V and 7 bases at J, with 19 bases between. The CDR3: CAWSGSGSAFWTQYF. CDR3 coding DNA: TGTGCCTGGAGTGGTAGCGGATCTGCCTTTTGGACCCAGTACTTC.